The sequence of this T cell receptor (beta chain) was determined in a study of blood T cell repertoires in COVID-19. The overall study: Whether acute or convalescent, the COVID-19 samples came from the United States, Italy and Spain.

The assay was immunoSEQ multiplex PCR, and TCRdb's table has in-frame clones only and misses some. The sample shows 400,000 or so clones, roughly 88% of them seen only once. V was pared by 9 bases and J by 0 bases, with 11 bases between. Germline assignment: CDR1 MNHEY and CDR2 SMNVEV (reference sequence). The CDR3 loop spans 13 amino acids. Source material: PBMCs or T cells enriched from blood (not recorded which). This TCR came from a woman aged 40-49 years with acute COVID-19. This chain connects TRBV27 to TRBJ1-1, with D tentatively TRBD1 (5 bases). The CDR3: CASGGTLNTEAFF. The CDR3 DNA reads as TGTGCCAGTGGGGGGACCCTGAACACTGAAGCTTTCTTT.